This paragraph reports one TCR beta chain. This clone was found once. The antigen this receptor binds is unknown. No clone much larger than this one lies a single base away; base qualities are absent. This record belongs to a study of blood T cell repertoires in COVID-19 (dated by TCRdb to the early 2020s). About the study as a whole: The collaborator samples originated in the United States, Italy and Spain and spanned the acute and convalescent phases of COVID-19. The prospective study material was composed of cDNA or gDNA derived from T cells, B-cell-depleted T cells, or PBMCs. The dataset comprised deeply sampled blood TCRbeta repertoires from subjects exposed to, actively infected with, or recovered from COVID-19. The repertoires were released in a freely available public database intended as a resource for research on the immune response to SARS-CoV-2. The samples were drawn from the first 160 participants of the ongoing ImmuneRACE study and from over a thousand subjects provided by 6 global collaborators. The sample metadata nearly always contained a de-identified subject ID, COVID-19 status, age in years and sex. Where available, HLA class I and class II types were taken from metadata supplied by the sample provider and were not determined by assay-based typing.

The immunoSEQ Assay, a bias-controlled multiplex PCR, was used to amplify TCRbeta CDR3 regions from genomic DNA. On the study's bioinformatics: The number of nucleated cells in each sample was estimated from the amplification of reference gene primers within the assay. To quantify the absolute abundance of each unique TCRbeta CDR3 rearrangement, sequence reads were collapsed and filtered. Productive Simpson clonality was computed per sample as the square root of Simpson's diversity index over productive rearrangements. Sourced from immuneACCESS, this table was stored by TCRdb with only in-frame sequences that have V and J called. A share of the clones is absent; for the studies checked, an unresolved V gene accounts for under half, and the remainder has no known explanation. That table gives V, J and clone size, and the DNA gave D and trimming. The sample profile shows fewer than 250,000 clones; around 90% of them were found once. Clones ranked in the top ten supply about 15% of the sample.

What the research found in general, with its limitations: Clinical and demographic metadata were provided uncurated, with the amount varying by source and participant.

The germline V gene provides CDR1 SGHDN and CDR2 FVKESK. The CDR3 sequence holds 16 residues, the cysteine and phenylalanine included. Only the CDR3 part of the read is kept: 48 bases, read in frame from the first base. The germline V and J ends show losses of 0 bases and 4 bases respectively, and no gene match explains 5 bases of the junction. In the prospective study, participants were about 18 to 95 years old, resided in about two dozen geographic areas of the United States, and were enrolled through a virtual design. Cohort assignment in the prospective study relied on participant-reported clinical history from a screening survey and a study questionnaire. In the prospective study, mobile phlebotomists collected whole blood, serum and a nasopharyngeal or oropharyngeal swab from each participant. Over an approximately 2-month period, participants in the prospective study had the option of providing additional blood draws and questionnaires. Before DNA extraction, prospective study blood samples were shipped either frozen or at room temperature.

The sequenced material came from PBMCs or T cells enriched from blood (not recorded which). This TCR was recovered from a woman aged 50 to 65 with acute COVID-19. The sequence is built from TRBV14 and TRBJ2-1, with 8 bases matching TRBD2. The CDR3 reads as follows: CASSQEAGVRYNEQFF. The DNA sequence reads TGTGCCAGCAGCCAAGAAGCGGGAGTACGGTACAATGAGCAGTTCTTC.